This record concerns one T cell receptor (beta chain) sequence. In the authors' methods: Amplification with reference gene primers provided the estimates of nucleated cell counts. Generated by immunoSEQ multiplex PCR, the TCRdb table keeps only in-frame clones and is missing some. V and J calls plus clone size are reproduced from that table; the DNA served to infer D and trimming. The table has 280,000 or so clones, about 89% seen once; the top ten hold roughly an eighth. This specimen comes from a study of blood T cell repertoires in COVID-19. Overall study context: T cells, B-cell-depleted T cells, or PBMCs supplied cDNA or gDNA.

V dropped 3 bases and J dropped 4; count of bases not matched to a gene: 8. The CDR3 is made up of 16 amino acids. In germline, CDR1 is LNHDA, CDR2 SQIVND (reference sequence). The sample comprised peripheral blood. This receptor was taken from a woman aged 55 to 70 with acute or convalescent COVID-19. The chain recombines TRBV19 with TRBJ1-2; 10 bases agree with TRBD1. CDR3 sequence: CASSIRRGQGPYGYTF. Here the CDR3 DNA reads TGTGCCAGTAGTATCCGAAGGGGACAGGGGCCCTATGGCTACACCTTC.